These 8 T cell receptor beta chains share one sample of origin, sequenced in a study of blood T cell repertoires in COVID-19. Measured with immunoSEQ multiplex PCR; TCRdb has only the in-frame clones, and not every one. The table has about 130,000 clones, 74% seen once. Sequences were obtained from peripheral blood. The source of these receptors is an elderly man with COVID-19, enrolled during active disease.

The V call is TRBV19, the J call TRBJ2-7; 12 bases fit TRBD2. The V gene's germline CDR1 is LNHDA and CDR2 SQIVND (reference sequence). The ends lost 6 bases at V and 3 bases at J; junction bases unmatched: 9. This CDR3 region has 16 residues. The CDR3 is CASSETSGSYGYEQYF. The CDR3 DNA reads TGTGCCAGTAGCGAGACTAGCGGGAGTTACGGCTACGAGCAGTACTTC.

The rearrangement uses TRBV9 and TRBJ2-1, with 12 bases identical to TRBD2. The ends lost 4 bases at V and 7 bases at J; junction bases unmatched: 18. Germline CDR1 and CDR2: SGDLS and YYNGEE. This CDR3 is built from 19 residues. In DNA form, the CDR3 reads TGTGCCAGCAGCCCGTTTGGGGGGGCCCCTGGACTAGCGGGAAATGAGCAGTTCTTC. The encoded protein is CASSPFGGAPGLAGNEQFF.

The rearrangement uses TRBV6-1 and TRBJ2-1, with D tentatively TRBD2 (6 bases). Trimming left V 6 bases short and J 0 bases short, with 15 bases between. The CDR3 length is 16 residues. In germline, CDR1 is MNHNS, CDR2 SASEGT. Here the CDR3 DNA reads TGTGCCAGCAGCGAATTTAGCGGTCGCTCCTACAATGAGCAGTTCTTC. Protein sequence: CASSEFSGRSYNEQFF.

V usage is TRBV5-4 and J usage is TRBJ2-1; 10 nucleotides agree with TRBD1. CDR3 size: 15 residues. CDR1 and CDR2 from the germline V gene are SGHNT and YYREEE (reference sequence). Unmatched junction bases numbered 3, after V lost 4 bases and J lost 2 bases. The CDR3 protein is CASSLTGGTYNEQFF. Written as DNA, the CDR3 is TGTGCCAGCAGCCTGACAGGGGGCACCTACAATGAGCAGTTCTTC.

This chain joins TRBV18 and TRBJ2-5; 8 bases fit TRBD1. In germline, CDR1 is KGHSH, CDR2 LQKENI. V trimming: 2 bases; J trimming: 4 bases; junction bases outside the gene matches: 3. The CDR3 totals 14 residues. For the CDR3, the DNA is TGTGCCAGCTCACCATCACAGGGGGTAGAGACCCAGTACTTC. As protein: CASSPSQGVETQYF. Based on the CDR3 plus reference TRBV18 and TRBJ2-5, the full variable domain is NAGVMQNPRHLVRRRGQEARLRCSPMKGHSHVYWYRQLPEEGLKFMVYLQKENIIDESGMPKERFSAEFPKEGPSILRIQQVVRGDSAAYFCASSPSQGVETQYFGPGTRLLVL.

The chain uses TRBV7-8 and TRBJ1-4; the D gene is possibly TRBD1 (6 bases). CDR3 length: 16 amino acids. Germline V gene sequence: CDR1 SGHVS, CDR2 FQNEAQ. V was pared by 0 bases and J by 3 bases, with 11 bases between. The CDR3 region has the DNA TGTGCCAGCAGCTTAGCTGCGGGGGCTGCTAATGAAAAACTGTTTTTT. This encodes CASSLAAGAANEKLFF.

This clone was counted once. V gene TRBV11-3 combines with J gene TRBJ2-2, with a tentative D call TRBD2 (6 bases). The CDR3 length is 16 residues. Germline CDR1 reads SGHNT; CDR2 reads YENEEA. Trimming left V 6 bases short and J 4 bases short, with 18 bases between. The CDR3 nucleotides read TGTGCCAGCAGTCTAGAACCGGGACTTTTCACCGGGGAGCTGTTTTTT. Translation: CASSLEPGLFTGELFF.

The rearrangement uses TRBV6-2 or TRBV6-3 and TRBJ1-2; 12 positions match TRBD1. The J segment lost 8 bases and the V segment lost 6 bases, leaving 7 bases of the junction unmatched. The CDR3 loop spans 14 amino acids. Germline CDR1 MNHEY, CDR2 SVGEGT. The CDR3 loop reads CASSLGQGARGYTF. CDR3 sequence (DNA): TGTGCCAGCAGCCTGGGACAGGGGGCGCGAGGCTACACCTTC.